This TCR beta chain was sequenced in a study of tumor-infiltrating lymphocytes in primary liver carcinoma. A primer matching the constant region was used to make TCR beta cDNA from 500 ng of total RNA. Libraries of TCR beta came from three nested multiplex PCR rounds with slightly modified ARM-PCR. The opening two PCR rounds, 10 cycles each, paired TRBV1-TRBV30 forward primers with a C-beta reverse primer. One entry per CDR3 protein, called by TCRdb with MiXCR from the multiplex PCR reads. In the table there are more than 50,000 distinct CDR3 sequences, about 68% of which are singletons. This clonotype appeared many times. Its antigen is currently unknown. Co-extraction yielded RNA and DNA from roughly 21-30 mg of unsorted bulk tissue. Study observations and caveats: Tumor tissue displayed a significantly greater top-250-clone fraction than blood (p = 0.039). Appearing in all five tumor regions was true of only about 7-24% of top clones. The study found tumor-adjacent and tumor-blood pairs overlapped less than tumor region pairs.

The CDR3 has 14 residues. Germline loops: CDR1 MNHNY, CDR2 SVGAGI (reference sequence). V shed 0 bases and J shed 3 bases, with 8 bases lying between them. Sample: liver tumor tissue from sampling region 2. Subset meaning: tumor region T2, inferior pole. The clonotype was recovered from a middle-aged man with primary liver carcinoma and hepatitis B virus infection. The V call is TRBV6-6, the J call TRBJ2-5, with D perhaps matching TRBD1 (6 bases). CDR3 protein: CASSYSPGEETQYF. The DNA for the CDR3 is TGTGCCAGCAGTTACTCGCCAGGGGAAGAGACCCAGTACTTC.